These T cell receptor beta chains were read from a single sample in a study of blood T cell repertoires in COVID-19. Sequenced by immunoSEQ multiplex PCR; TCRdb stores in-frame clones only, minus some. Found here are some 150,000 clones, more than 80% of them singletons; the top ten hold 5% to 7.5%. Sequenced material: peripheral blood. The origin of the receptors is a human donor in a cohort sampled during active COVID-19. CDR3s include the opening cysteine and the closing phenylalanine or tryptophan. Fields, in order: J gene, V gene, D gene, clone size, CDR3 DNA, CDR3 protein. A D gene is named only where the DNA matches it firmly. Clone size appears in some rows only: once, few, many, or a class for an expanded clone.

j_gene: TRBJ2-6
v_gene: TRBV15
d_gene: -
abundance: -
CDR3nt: TGTGCCACCAGCAGAGATTCAGGGTTTGACGGCCCTGGGGCCAACGTCCTGACTTTC
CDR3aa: CATSRDSGFDGPGANVLTF

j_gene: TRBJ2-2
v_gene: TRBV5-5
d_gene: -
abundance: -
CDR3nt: TGTGCCAGCAGCTTTTTGTCGACAGTCACCGGGGAGCTGTTTTTT
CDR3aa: CASSFLSTVTGELFF

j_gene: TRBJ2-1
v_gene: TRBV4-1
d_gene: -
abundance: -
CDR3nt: TGCGCCAGCAGCCCCGACAGAAGCTCCTACAATGAGCAGTTCTTC
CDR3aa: CASSPDRSSYNEQFF

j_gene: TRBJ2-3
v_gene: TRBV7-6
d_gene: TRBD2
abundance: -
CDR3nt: TGTGCCAGCAGCTTGGCGGGGGGTAGCACAGATACGCAGTATTTT
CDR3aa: CASSLAGGSTDTQYF

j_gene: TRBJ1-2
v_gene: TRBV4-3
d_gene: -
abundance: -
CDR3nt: TGCGCCAGCAGCCAAGAGCGGGGGGTAGGTGGCTACACCTTC
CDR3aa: CASSQERGVGGYTF

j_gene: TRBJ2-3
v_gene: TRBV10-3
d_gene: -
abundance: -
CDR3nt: TGTGCCATCTCCCGGTCGGGTCCAGATACGCAGTATTTT
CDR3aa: CAISRSGPDTQYF

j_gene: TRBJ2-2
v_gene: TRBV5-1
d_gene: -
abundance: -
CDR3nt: TGCGCCAGCAGCCTCGGGACACCCGGGGAGCTGTTTTTT
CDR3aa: CASSLGTPGELFF

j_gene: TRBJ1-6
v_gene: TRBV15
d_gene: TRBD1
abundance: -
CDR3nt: TGTGCCACCAGCAGAGATCAGGGACAGGGGGGATCACCCCTCCACTTT
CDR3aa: CATSRDQGQGGSPLHF

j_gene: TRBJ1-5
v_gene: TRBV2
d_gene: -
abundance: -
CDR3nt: TGTGCCTCCCGACTCGGCGGGTATAGCAATCAGCCCCAGCATTTT
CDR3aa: CASRLGGYSNQPQHF

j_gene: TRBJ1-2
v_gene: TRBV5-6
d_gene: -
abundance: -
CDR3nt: TGTGCCAGCAGCTCCCTTATGGCCCCAGCTAACTATGGCTACACCTTC
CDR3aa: CASSSLMAPANYGYTF

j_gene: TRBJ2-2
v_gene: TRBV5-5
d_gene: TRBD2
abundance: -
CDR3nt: TGTGCCAGCAGCTCCTTACCAATAGCGGGAAGCACCGGGGAGCTGTTTTTT
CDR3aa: CASSSLPIAGSTGELFF

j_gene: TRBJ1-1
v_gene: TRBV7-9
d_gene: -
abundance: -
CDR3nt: TGTGCCAGCAGCGCGTCGGGCTGGGGCGCGAACACTGAAGCTTTCTTT
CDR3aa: CASSASGWGANTEAFF

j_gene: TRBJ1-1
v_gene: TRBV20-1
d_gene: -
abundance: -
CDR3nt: TGCAGTGCTAGAACCCCACAGGAAGCTTTCTTT
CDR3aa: CSARTPQEAFF

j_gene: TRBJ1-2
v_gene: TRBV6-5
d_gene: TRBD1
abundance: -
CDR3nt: TGTGCCAGCACCCAGGGGGGCTATGGCTACACCTTC
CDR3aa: CASTQGGYGYTF

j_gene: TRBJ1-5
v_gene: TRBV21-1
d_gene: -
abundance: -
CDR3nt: TGTGCCAGTCGGAACAGTGACCAGCCCCAGCATTTT
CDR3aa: CASRNSDQPQHF

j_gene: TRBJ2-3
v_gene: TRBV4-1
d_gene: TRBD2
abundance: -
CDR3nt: TGCGCCAGCAGCCTAGGACTAGCGGGGGTAGATACGCAGTATTTT
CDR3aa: CASSLGLAGVDTQYF

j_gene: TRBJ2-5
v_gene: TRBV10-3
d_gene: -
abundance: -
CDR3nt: TGTGCCATCAGTGATCAGGGAAGGAAAGAGACCCAGTACTTC
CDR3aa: CAISDQGRKETQYF

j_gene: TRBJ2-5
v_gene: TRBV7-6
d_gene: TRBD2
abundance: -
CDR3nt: TGTGCCAGCAGCTTAGCTGGGGGGGACGGAGAGACCCAGTACTTC
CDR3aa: CASSLAGGDGETQYF

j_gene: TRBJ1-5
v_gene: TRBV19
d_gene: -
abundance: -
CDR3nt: TGTGCCAGTAGTACCGGGCACGGGGTCAATCAGCCCCAGCATTTT
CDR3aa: CASSTGHGVNQPQHF

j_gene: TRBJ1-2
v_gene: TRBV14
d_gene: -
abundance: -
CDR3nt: TGTGCCAGCAGCCGGAGGGCAGGAGATGGCTACACCTTC
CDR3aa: CASSRRAGDGYTF

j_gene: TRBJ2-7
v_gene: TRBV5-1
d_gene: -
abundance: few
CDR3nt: TGCGCCAGCAGCTCCGGGACCAAGGAGGGTGAGCAGTACTTC
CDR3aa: CASSSGTKEGEQYF

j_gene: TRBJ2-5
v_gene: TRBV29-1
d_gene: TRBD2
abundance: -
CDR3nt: TGCAGCGTTGACCTAGCGGGGGATCAAGAGACCCAGTACTTC
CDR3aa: CSVDLAGDQETQYF

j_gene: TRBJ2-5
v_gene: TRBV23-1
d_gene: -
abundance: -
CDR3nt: TGCGCCAGCAGTCAATCTTTCGTCATGAGGGCCCAAGAGACCCAGTACTTC
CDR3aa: CASSQSFVMRAQETQYF

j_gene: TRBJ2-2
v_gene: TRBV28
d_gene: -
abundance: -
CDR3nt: TGTGCCAGCAGTTTGTTTTGGTCAGGGGTGCTACGCACCACCGGGGAGCTGTTTTTT
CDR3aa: CASSLFWSGVLRTTGELFF

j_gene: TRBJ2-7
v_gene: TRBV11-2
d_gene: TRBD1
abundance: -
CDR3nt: TGTGCCAGCAGTTTGACAGGGAACTACGAGCAGTACTTC
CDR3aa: CASSLTGNYEQYF

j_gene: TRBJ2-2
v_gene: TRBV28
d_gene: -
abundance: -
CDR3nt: TGTGCCAGCAGTTTATCTGGTCTTGAGGGCACCGGGGAGCTGTTTTTT
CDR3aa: CASSLSGLEGTGELFF

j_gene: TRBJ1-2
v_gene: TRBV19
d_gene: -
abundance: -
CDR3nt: TGTGCCAGTAGTGTTACGGTTACTAACTATGGCTACACCTTC
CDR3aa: CASSVTVTNYGYTF

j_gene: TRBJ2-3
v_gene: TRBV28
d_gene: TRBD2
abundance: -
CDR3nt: TGTGCCAGCAGTCCCTTGGAAAGCGGGGGACCTAGCACAGATACGCAGTATTTT
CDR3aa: CASSPLESGGPSTDTQYF

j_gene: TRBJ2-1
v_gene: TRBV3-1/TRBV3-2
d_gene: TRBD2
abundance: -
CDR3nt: TGTGCCAGCAGCTACACTAGCGGGAACAATGAGCAGTTCTTC
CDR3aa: CASSYTSGNNEQFF

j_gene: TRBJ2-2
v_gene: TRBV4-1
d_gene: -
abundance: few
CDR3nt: TGCGCCAGCAGCAGCAACACCGGGGAGCTGTTTTTT
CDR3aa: CASSSNTGELFF

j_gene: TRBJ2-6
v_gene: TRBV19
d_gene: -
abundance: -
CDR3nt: TGTGCCAGTACCGACCTGGGGGGAACTGGGGCCAACGTCCTGACTTTC
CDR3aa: CASTDLGGTGANVLTF

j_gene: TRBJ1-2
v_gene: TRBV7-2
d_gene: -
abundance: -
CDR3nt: TGTGCCAGCAGCTTTGTTGAGGGCTACACCTTC
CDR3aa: CASSFVEGYTF

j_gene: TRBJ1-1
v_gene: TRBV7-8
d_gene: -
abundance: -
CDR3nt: TGTGCCAGCAGCTTAGAGGGCAGGGTGAACACTGAAGCTTTCTTT
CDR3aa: CASSLEGRVNTEAFF

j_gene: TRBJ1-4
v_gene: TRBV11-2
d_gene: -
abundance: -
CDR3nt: TGTGCCAGCAGCTTAGATAGAGCGGCTAATGAAAAACTGTTTTTT
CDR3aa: CASSLDRAANEKLFF

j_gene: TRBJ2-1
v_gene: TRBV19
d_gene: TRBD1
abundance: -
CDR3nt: TGTGCCAGTAGTGGGGGACAGGACCGCAACAATGAGCAGTTCTTC
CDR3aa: CASSGGQDRNNEQFF

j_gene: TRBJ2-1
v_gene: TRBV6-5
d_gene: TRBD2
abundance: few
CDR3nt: TGTGCCAGCAGTCTCACTAGCGGGGGATTAGGGGAGCAGTTCTTC
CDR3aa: CASSLTSGGLGEQFF

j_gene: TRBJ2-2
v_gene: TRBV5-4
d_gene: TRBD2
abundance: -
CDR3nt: TGTGCCAGCAGCCCCACCTGGGGGGGAAACACCGGGGAGCTGTTTTTT
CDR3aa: CASSPTWGGNTGELFF

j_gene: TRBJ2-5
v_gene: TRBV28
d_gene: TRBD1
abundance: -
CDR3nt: TGTGCCAGCATCGAAGGGGGCGCATGGGTAAAGACCCAGTACTTC
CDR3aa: CASIEGGAWVKTQYF

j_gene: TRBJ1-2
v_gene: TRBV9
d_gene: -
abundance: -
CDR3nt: TGTGCCAGCAGCGTACGGACAGATAGGGGGGGCCTCTATGGCTACACCTTC
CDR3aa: CASSVRTDRGGLYGYTF

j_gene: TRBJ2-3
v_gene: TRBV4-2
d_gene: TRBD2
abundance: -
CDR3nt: TGTGCCAGCAGCGGACAAGATCGCGGGGGGGCGTCAGATACGCAGTATTTT
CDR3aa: CASSGQDRGGASDTQYF

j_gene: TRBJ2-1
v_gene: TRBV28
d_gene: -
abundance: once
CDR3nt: TGTGCCAGCAGTTTAGAGGCCCGCGCGTTTGGTGAGCAGTTCTTC
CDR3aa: CASSLEARAFGEQFF

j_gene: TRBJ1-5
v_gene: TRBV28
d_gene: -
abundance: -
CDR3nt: TGTGCCAGCAGGGGCGCAGGGGAGCATCAGCCCCAGCATTTT
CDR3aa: CASRGAGEHQPQHF

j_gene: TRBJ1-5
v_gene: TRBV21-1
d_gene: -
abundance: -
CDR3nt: TGTGCCAGCGGGGGGGGGCGAGGTCAGCCCCAGCATTTT
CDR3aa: CASGGGRGQPQHF

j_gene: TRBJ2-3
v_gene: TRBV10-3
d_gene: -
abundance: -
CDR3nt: TGTGCCATCAGCTCAGCAGATACGCAGTATTTT
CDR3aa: CAISSADTQYF

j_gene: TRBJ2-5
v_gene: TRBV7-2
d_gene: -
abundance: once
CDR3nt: TGTGCCAGCAGCTTAGAAGGACCCTCGGGCGGGGAGACCCAGTACTTC
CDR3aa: CASSLEGPSGGETQYF

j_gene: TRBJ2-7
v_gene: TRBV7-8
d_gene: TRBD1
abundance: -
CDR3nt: TGTGCCAGCAGCTTCTCTGGGACAGGGCCGGGGTACGAGCAGTACTTC
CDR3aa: CASSFSGTGPGYEQYF

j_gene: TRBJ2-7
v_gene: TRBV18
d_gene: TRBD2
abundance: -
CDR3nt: TGTGCCAGCTCACCACCTGGACTAGCGGGGGTCTACGAGCAGTACTTC
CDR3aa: CASSPPGLAGVYEQYF

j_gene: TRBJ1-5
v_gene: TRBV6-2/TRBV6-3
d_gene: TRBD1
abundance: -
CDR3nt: TGTGCCAGCAGCCCGGGACAGGGAAGCAATCAGCCCCAGCATTTT
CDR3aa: CASSPGQGSNQPQHF

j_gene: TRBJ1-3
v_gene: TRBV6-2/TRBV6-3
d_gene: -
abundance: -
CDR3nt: TGTGCCAGCAGTTACTCATCCCAGGGAGGAAACACCATATATTTT
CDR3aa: CASSYSSQGGNTIYF

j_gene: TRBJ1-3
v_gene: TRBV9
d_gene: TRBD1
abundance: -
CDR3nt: TGTGCCAGCAGCGTATGGGACAGGGGGTATGCTGGAAACACCATATATTTT
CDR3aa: CASSVWDRGYAGNTIYF

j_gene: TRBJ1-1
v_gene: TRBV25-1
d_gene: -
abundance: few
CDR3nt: TGTGCCAGCCGGGGGGTTGGCACTGAAGCTTTCTTT
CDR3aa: CASRGVGTEAFF

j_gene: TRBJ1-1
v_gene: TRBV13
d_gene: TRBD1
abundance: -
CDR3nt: TGTGCCAGCAGCGCCTACCAGGGGGACACTGAAGCTTTCTTT
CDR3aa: CASSAYQGDTEAFF

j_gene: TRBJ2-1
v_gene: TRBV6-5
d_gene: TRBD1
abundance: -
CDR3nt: TGTGCCAGCAACCGGACAGGGCCCGAAGAGCAGTTCTTC
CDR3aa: CASNRTGPEEQFF

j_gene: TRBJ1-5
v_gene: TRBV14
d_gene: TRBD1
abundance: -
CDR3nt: TGTGCCAGCAGCCAAGCAGGGGGCCGCAATCAGCCCCAGCATTTT
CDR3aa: CASSQAGGRNQPQHF

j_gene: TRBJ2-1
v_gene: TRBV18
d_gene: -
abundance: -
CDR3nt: TGTGCCAGCTCCCCCTCGATGCAGGGCTCCTACAATGAGCAGTTCTTC
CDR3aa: CASSPSMQGSYNEQFF

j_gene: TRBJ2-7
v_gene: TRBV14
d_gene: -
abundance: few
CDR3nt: TGTGCCAGCAGCCCTACTAACACCTACGAGCAGTACTTC
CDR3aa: CASSPTNTYEQYF

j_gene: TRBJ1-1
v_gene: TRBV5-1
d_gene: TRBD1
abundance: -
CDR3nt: TGCGCCAGCAGCCGACAGGGGGACGTATTGACTGAAGCTTTCTTT
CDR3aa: CASSRQGDVLTEAFF